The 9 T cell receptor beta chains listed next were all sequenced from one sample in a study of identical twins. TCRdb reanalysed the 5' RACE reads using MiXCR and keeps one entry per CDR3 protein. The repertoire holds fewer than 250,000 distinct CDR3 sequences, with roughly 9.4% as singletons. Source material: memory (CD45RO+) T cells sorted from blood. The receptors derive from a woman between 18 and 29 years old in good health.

CDR3: CASSLGLAGLTDTQYF. CDR3 bases: TGTGCCAGCAGCTTAGGGCTAGCGGGTCTCACAGATACGCAGTATTTT. V is TRBV7-2 and J is TRBJ2-3; 8 bases agree with TRBD2. This CDR3 contains 16 residues. V trimming: 1 base; J trimming: 2 bases; junction bases outside the gene matches: 5. Germline CDR1 is SGHTA and CDR2 is FQGNSA. The complete variable domain, with remaining parts taken from reference TRBV7-2 and TRBJ2-3, reads GAGVSQSPSNKVTEKGKDVELRCDPISGHTALYWYRQSLGQGLEFLIYFQGNSAPDKSGLPSDRFSAERTGGSVSTLTIQRTQQEDSAVYLCASSLGLAGLTDTQYFGPGTRLTVL.

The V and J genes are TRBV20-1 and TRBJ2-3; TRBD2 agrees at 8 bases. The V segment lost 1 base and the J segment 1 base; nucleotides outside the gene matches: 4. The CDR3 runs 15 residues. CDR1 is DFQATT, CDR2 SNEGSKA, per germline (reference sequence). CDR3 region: CSARAVREGTDTQYF. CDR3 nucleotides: TGCAGTGCTAGAGCTGTGCGGGAGGGCACAGATACGCAGTATTTT.

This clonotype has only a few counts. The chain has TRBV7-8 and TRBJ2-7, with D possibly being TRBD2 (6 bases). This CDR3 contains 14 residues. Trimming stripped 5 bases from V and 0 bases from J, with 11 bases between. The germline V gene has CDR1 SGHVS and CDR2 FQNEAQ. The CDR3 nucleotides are TGTGCCAGCAGCGCTAGCGCCAGCTCCTACGAGCAGTACTTC. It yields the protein CASSASASSYEQYF.

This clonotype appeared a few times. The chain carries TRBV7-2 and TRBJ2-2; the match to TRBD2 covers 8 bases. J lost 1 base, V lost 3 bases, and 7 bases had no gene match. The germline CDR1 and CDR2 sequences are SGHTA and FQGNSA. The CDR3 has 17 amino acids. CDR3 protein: CASSLTLGGGNTGELFF. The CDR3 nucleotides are TGTGCCAGCAGCTTGACCCTCGGGGGGGGGAACACCGGGGAGCTGTTTTTT.

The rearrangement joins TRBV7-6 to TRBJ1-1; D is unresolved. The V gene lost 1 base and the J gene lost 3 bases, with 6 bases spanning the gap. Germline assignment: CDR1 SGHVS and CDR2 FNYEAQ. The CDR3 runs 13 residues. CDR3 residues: CASSLGIDTEAFF. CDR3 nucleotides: TGTGCCAGCAGCTTAGGAATCGACACTGAAGCTTTCTTT.

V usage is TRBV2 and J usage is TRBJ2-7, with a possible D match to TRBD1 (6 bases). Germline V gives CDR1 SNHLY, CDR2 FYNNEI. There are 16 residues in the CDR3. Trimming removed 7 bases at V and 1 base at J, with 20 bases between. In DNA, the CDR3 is TGTGCCAGCATTGAGCCCAGTGACAGGAGGTCCTACGAGCAGTACTTC. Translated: CASIEPSDRRSYEQYF.

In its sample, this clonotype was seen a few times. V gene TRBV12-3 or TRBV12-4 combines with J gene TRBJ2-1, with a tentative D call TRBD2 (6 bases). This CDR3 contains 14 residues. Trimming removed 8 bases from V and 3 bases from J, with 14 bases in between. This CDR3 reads CASSLWRDYNEQFF. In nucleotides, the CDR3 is TGTGCCAGCTCTTTGTGGCGGGACTACAATGAGCAGTTCTTC.

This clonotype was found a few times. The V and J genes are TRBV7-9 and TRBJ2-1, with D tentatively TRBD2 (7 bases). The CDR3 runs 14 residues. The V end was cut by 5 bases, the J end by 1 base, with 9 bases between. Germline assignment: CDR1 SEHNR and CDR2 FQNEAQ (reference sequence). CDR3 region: CASSKGGSYNEQFF. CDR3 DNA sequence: TGTGCCAGCAGCAAGGGGGGGTCCTACAATGAGCAGTTCTTC.

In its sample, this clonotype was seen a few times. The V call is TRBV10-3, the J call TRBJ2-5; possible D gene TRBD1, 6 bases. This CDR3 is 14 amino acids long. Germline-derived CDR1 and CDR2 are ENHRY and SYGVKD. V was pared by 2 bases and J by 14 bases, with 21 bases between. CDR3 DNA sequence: TGTGCCATCAGTGAGCCGCTCAGTCCCGGACAGTTTTACTTC. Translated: CAISEPLSPGQFYF.